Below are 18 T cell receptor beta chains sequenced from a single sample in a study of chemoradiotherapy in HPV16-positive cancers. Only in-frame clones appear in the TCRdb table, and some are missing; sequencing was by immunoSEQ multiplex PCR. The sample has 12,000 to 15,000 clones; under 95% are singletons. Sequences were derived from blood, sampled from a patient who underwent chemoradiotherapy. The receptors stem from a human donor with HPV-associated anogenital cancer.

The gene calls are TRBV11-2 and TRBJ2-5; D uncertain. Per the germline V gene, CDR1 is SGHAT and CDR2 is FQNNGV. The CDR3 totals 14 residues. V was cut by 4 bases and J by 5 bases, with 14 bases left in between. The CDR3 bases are TGTGCCAGCAGCTCCTCAGTCCTCAGGGAGACCCAGTACTTC. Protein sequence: CASSSSVLRETQYF.

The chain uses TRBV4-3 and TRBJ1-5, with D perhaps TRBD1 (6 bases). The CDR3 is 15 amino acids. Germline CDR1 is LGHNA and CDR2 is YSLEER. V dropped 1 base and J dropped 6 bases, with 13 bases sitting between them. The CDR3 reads CASSQAQGPSQPQHF. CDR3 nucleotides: TGCGCCAGCAGCCAAGCACAGGGTCCAAGTCAGCCCCAGCATTTT.

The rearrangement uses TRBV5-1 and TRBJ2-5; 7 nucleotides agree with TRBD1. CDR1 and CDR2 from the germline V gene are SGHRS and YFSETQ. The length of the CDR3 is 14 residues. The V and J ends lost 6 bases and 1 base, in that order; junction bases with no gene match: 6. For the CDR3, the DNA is TGCGCCAGCACCAGGGGGACAGCCCAAGAGACCCAGTACTTC. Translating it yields CASTRGTAQETQYF.

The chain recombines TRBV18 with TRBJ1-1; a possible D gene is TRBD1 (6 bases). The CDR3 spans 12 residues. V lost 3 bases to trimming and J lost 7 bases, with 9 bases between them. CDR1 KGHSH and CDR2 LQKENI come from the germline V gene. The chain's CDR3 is CASSPGQYEAFF. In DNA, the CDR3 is TGTGCCAGCTCACCTGGACAGTATGAAGCTTTCTTT.

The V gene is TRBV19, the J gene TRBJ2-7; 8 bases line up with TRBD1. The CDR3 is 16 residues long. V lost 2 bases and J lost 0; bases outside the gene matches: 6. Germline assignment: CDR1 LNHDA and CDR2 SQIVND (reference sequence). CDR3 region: CASSISAQGGSYEQYF. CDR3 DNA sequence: TGTGCCAGTAGTATATCAGCACAGGGGGGCTCCTACGAGCAGTACTTC.

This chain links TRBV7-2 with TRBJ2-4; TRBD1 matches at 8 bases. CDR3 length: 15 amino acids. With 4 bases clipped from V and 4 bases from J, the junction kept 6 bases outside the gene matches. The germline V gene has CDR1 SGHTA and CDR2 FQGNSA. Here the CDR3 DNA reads TGTGCCAGCAGCTCCCGGAGGGACAGGAAAAACATTCAGTACTTC. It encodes CASSSRRDRKNIQYF.

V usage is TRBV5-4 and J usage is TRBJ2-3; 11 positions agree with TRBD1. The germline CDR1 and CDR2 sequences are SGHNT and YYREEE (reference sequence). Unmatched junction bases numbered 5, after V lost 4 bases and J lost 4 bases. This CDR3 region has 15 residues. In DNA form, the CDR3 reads TGTGCCAGCAGCCCCGGGACAGGGGGTTCAGATACGCAGTATTTT. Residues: CASSPGTGGSDTQYF.

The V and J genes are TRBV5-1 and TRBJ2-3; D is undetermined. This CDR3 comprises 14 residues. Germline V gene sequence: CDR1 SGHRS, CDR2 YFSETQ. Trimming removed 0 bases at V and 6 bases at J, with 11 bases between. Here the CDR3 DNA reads TGCGCCAGCAGCTTGGGTCAGTCGTGGGATACGCAGTATTTT. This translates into CASSLGQSWDTQYF.

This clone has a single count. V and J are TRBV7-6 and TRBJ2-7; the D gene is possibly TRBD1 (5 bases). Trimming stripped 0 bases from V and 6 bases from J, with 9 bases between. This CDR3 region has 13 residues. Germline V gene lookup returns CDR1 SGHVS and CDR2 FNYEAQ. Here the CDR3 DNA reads TGTGCCAGCAGCTTAGCGGCAGGGCTCGAGCAGTACTTC. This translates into CASSLAAGLEQYF.

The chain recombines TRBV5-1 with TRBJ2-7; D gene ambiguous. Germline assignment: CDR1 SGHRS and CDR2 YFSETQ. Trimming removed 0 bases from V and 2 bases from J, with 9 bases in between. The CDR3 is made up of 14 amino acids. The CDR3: CASSLVVLPYEQYF. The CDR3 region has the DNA TGCGCCAGCAGCTTGGTTGTGCTCCCCTACGAGCAGTACTTC.

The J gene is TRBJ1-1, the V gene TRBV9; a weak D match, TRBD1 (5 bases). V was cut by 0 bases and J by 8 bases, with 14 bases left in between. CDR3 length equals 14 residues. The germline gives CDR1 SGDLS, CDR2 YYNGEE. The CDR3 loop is CASSVVGALGEAFF. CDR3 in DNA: TGTGCCAGCAGCGTAGTTGGGGCGTTAGGGGAAGCTTTCTTT.

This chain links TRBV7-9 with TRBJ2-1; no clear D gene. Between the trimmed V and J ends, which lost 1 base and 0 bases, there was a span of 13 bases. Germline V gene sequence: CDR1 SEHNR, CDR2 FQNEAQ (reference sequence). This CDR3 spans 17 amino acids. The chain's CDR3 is CASSLERMRSSYNEQFF. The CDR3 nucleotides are TGTGCCAGCAGCTTAGAACGGATGAGAAGCTCCTACAATGAGCAGTTCTTC.

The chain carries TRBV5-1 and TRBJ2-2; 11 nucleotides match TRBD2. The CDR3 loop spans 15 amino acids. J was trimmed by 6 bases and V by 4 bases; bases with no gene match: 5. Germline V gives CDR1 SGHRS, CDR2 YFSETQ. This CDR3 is CASSKGLAVAGELFF. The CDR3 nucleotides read TGCGCCAGCAGCAAGGGACTAGCGGTCGCCGGGGAGCTGTTTTTT. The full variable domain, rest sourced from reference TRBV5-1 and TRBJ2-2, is KAGVTQTPRYLIKTRGQQVTLSCSPISGHRSVSWYQQTPGQGLQFLFEYFSETQRNKGNFPGRFSGRQFSNSRSEMNVSTLELGDSALYLCASSKGLAVAGELFFGEGSRLTVL.

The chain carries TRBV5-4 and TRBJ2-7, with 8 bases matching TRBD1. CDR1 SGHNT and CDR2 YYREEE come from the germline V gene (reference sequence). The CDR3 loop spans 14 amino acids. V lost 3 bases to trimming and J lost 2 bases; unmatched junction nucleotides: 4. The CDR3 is CASSSPGQAYEQYF. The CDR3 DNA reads TGTGCCAGCAGCTCTCCGGGACAGGCCTACGAGCAGTACTTC. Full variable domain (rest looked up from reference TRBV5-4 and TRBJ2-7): ETGVTQSPTHLIKTRGQQVTLRCSSQSGHNTVSWYQQALGQGPQFIFQYYREEENGRGNFPPRFSGLQFPNYSSELNVNALELDDSALYLCASSSPGQAYEQYFGPGTRLTVT.

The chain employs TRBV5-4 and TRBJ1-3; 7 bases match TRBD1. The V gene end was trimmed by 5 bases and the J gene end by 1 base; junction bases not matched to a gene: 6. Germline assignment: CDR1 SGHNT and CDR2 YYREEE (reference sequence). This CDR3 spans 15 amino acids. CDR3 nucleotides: TGTGCCAGCAGGGATGGACAGGAGTCTGGAAACACCATATATTTT. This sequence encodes CASRDGQESGNTIYF.

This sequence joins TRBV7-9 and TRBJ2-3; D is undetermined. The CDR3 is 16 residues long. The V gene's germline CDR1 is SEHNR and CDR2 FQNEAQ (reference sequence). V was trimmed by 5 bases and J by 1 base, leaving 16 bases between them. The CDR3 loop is CASSPRLLRGTDTQYF. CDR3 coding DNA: TGTGCCAGCAGCCCACGCCTCTTACGAGGCACAGATACGCAGTATTTT.

The CDR3 DNA follows: TGTGCCAGCAGTGTCCGAGCGGGGGTCGGCTTCGGTGAGCAGTTCTTC. This encodes CASSVRAGVGFGEQFF. This chain uses TRBV6-4 with TRBJ2-1; 8 nucleotides line up with TRBD2. The V gene end was trimmed by 4 bases and the J gene end by 9 bases; junction bases not matched to a gene: 14. Germline V CDR1 and CDR2: MRHNA, SNTAGT. This CDR3 contains 16 residues.

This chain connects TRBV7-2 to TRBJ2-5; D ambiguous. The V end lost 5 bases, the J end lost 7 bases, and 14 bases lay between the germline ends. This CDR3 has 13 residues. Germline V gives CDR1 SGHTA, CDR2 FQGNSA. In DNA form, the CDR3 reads TGTGCCAGCAGCCCATACGGCCTAGGGACCCAGTACTTC. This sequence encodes CASSPYGLGTQYF.